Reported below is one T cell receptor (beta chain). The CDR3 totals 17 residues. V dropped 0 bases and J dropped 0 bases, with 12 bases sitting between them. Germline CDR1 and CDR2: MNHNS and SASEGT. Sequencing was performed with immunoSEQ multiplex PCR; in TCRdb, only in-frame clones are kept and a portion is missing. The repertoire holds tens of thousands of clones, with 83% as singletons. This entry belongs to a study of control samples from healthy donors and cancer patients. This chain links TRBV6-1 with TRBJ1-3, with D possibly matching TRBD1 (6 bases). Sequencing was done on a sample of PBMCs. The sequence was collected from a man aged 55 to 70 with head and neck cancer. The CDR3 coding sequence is TGTGCCAGCAGTGAAGCGACAGGCCGGCCCTCTGGAAACACCATATATTTT. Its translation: CASSEATGRPSGNTIYF.